This T cell receptor beta chain came from a study of blood T cell repertoires in COVID-19. Study details: The United States, Italy and Spain provided the acute and convalescent COVID-19 samples. Sources were T cells, B-cell-depleted T cells, or PBMCs; the material itself was cDNA or gDNA.

How the authors handled the data: Nucleated cell counts were estimated from reference gene primer amplification. Method: immunoSEQ multiplex PCR; TCRdb's copy keeps in-frame clones and lacks some. D and trimming were read from the DNA, whereas the V and J calls and clone size are those reported in that table. The sample records roughly 380,000 clones, 85% being singletons. Trimming at V came to 8 bases and at J to 9 bases, leaving 7 bases not matched to a gene. CDR1 and CDR2 from the germline V gene are LNHDA and SQIVND (reference sequence). The CDR3 is 12 residues long. This clone has only one observation.

The sequence was collected from a woman under 30 with acute or convalescent COVID-19. Sequencing was carried out using peripheral blood. The V gene is TRBV19, the J gene TRBJ1-5, with 7 bases identical to TRBD1. CDR3: CASGQEMGPQHF. CDR3 coding DNA: TGTGCCAGTGGACAGGAGATGGGGCCCCAGCATTTT.